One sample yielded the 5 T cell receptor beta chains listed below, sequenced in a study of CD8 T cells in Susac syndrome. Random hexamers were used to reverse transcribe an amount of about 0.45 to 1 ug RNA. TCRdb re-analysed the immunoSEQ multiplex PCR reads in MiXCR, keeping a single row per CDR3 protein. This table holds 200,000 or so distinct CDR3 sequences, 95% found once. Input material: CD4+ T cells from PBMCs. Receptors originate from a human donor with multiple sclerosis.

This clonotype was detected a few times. The CDR3 sequence is CSVGDREKKLFF. CDR3 coding DNA: TGCAGCGTTGGAGACAGGGAAAAAAAACTGTTTTTT. This rearrangement joins TRBV29-1 to TRBJ1-4, with TRBD1 matching over 7 bases. Unmatched junction bases numbered 5, after V lost 4 bases and J lost 9 bases. The CDR3 is made up of 12 amino acids. CDR1 is SQVTM, CDR2 ANQGSEA, per germline.

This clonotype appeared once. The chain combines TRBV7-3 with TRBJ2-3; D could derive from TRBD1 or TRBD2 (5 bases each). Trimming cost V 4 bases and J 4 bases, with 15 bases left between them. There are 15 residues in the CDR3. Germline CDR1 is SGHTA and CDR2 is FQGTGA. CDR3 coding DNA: TGTGCCAGCAGCTCCCCCCAGAGGGGTTCAGATACGCAGTATTTT. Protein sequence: CASSSPQRGSDTQYF. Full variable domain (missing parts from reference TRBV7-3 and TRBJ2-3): GAGVSQTPSNKVTEKGKYVELRCDPISGHTALYWYRQSLGQGPEFLIYFQGTGAADDSGLPNDRFFAVRPEGSVSTLKIQRTERGDSAVYLCASSSPQRGSDTQYFGPGTRLTVL.

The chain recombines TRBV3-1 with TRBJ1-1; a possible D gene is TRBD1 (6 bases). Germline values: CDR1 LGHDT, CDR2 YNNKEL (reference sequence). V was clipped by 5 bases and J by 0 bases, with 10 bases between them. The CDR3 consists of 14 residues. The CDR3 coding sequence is TGTGCCAGCAGCTACGGACAGATGAACACTGAAGCTTTCTTT. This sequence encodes CASSYGQMNTEAFF.

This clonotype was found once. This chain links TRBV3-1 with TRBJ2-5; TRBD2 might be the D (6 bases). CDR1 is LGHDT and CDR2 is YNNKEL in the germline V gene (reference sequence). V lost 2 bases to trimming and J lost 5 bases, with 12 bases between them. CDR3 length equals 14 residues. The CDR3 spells CASSQRGSRETQYF. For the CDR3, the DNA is TGTGCCAGCAGCCAACGGGGGAGTCGGGAGACCCAGTACTTC.

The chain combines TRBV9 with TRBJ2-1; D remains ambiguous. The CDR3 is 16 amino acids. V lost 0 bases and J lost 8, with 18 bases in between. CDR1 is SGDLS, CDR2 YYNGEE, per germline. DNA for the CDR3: TGTGCCAGCAGCGTAGTAGGCCAGATAAAGCCCTATGAGCAGTTCTTC. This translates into CASSVVGQIKPYEQFF.